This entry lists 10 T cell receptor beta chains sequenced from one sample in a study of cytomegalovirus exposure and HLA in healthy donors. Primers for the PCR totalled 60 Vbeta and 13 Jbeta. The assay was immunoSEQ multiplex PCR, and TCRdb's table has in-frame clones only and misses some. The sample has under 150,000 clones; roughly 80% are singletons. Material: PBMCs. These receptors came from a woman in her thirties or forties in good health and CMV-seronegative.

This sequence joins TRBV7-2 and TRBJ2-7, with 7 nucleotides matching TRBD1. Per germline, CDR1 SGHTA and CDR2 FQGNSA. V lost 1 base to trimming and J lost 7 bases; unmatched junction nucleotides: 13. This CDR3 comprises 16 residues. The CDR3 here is CASSLGQQQGRREQYF. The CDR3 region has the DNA TGTGCCAGCAGCTTAGGGCAACAACAGGGGCGGCGGGAGCAGTACTTC. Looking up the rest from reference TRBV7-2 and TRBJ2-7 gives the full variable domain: GAGVSQSPSNKVTEKGKDVELRCDPISGHTALYWYRQSLGQGLEFLIYFQGNSAPDKSGLPSDRFSAERTGGSVSTLTIQRTQQEDSAVYLCASSLGQQQGRREQYFGPGTRLTVT.

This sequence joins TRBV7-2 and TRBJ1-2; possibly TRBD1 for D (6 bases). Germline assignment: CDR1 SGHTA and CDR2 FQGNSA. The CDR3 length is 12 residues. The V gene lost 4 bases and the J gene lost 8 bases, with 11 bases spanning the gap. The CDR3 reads CASSSRGGGYTF. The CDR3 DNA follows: TGTGCCAGCAGCTCTAGGGGGGGCGGCTACACCTTC.

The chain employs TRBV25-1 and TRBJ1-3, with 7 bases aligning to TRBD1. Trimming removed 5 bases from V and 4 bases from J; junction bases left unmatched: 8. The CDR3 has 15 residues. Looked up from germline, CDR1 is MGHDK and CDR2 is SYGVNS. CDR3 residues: CASSPQGSPGNTIYF. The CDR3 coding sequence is TGTGCCAGCAGTCCACAGGGGAGCCCGGGAAACACCATATATTTT.

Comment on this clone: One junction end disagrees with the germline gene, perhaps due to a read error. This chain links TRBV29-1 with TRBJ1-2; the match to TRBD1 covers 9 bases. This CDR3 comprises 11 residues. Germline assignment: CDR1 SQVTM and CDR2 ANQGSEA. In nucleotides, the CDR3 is TGCAGCGCGGGACAGGGCTCTGGCTACCCCTTC. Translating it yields CSAGQGSGYPF.

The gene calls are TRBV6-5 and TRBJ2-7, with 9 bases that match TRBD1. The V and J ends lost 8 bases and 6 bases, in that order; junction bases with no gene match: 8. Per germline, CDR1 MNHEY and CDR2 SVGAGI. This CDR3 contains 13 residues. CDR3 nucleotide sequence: TGTGCCAGCGGTACAGGGGGCTACGGCGAGCAGTACTTC. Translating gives CASGTGGYGEQYF.

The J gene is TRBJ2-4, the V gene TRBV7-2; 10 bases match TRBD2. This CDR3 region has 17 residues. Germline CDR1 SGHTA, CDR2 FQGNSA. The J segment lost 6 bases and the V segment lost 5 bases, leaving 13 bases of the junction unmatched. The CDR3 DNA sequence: TGTGCCAGCAGCATAACACCCCCTTCTAGCGGGAGAAACATTCAGTACTTC. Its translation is CASSITPPSSGRNIQYF.

The CDR3 sequence: CASSYSRQGAKNIQYF. The DNA of the CDR3 is TGTGCCAGCAGTTACTCGAGACAGGGGGCGAAAAACATTCAGTACTTC. V and J are TRBV6-5 and TRBJ2-4; 10 positions match TRBD1. Germline lookup yields CDR1 MNHEY and CDR2 SVGAGI. The CDR3 has 16 residues. V lost 0 bases to trimming and J lost 4 bases; unmatched junction nucleotides: 3.

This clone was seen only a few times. CDR3 region: CASSSPGTGLNEQFF. The CDR3 DNA follows: TGTGCCAGCAGTTCACCCGGGACAGGGTTAAATGAGCAGTTCTTC. The chain couples TRBV6-5 to TRBJ2-1; 9 bases agree with TRBD1. With 4 bases clipped from V and 7 bases from J, the junction kept 8 bases outside the gene matches. Germline CDR1 MNHEY, CDR2 SVGAGI. There are 15 residues in the CDR3.

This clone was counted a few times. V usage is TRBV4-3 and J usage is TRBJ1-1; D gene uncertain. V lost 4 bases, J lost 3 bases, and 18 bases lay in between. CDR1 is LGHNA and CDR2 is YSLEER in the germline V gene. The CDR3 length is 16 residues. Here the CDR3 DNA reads TGCGCCAGCAGCCCTCCCGTAGCCTCGCGGGACACTGAAGCTTTCTTT. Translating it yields CASSPPVASRDTEAFF.

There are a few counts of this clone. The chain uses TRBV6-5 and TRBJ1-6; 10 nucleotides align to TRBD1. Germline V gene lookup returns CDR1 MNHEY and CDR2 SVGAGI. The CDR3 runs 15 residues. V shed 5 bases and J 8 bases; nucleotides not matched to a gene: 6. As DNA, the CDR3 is TGTGCCAGCAGTCAGACAGGGGGCACGGATTCACCCCTCCACTTT. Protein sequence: CASSQTGGTDSPLHF.